Below are 17 T cell receptor beta chains sequenced from a single sample in a study of neurological immune-mediated disorders. Time point: longitudinal time-point 2. From the 5' RACE reads, TCRdb called clonotypes with MiXCR, one entry per CDR3 protein. In the table there are approximately 89,000 distinct CDR3 sequences, about 13% of which are singletons. The sequenced sample consisted of PBMCs. The origin of the receptors is a female donor with HTLV-1-associated myelopathy (HAM/TSP).

In its sample, this clonotype was seen many times. The V gene is TRBV28, the J gene TRBJ2-1, with 7 bases that match TRBD1. There are 14 residues in the CDR3. The junction had 8 bases not matched to a gene; V was cut back by 2 bases and J by 10 bases. Germline CDR1 is MDHEN and CDR2 is SYDVKM. The CDR3 sequence is CASSLPQQGREQFF. The CDR3 DNA follows: TGTGCCAGCAGTTTACCCCAACAGGGGAGAGAGCAGTTCTTC.

There are many counts of this clonotype. The chain has TRBV21-1 and TRBJ2-5; TRBD1, as called in the table, went unchecked against the DNA. TRBV21-1 is shown as a pseudogene. CDR3 length equals 16 residues. In DNA, the CDR3 is TGTGCCAGCAGCAAGGAGGCCCGGGACAGCCAAGAGACCCAGTACTTC. This encodes CASSKEARDSQETQYF.

The V call is TRBV18, the J call TRBJ2-3; D is unclear. Germline CDR1 and CDR2: KGHSH and LQKENI. The CDR3 contains 15 residues. V lost 0 bases and J lost 0, with 7 bases in between. The CDR3: CASSPPIYSTDTQYF. CDR3 nucleotide sequence: TGTGCCAGCTCACCACCGATCTACAGCACAGATACGCAGTATTTT.

This clonotype has a count of ten or more. The chain has TRBV20-1 and TRBJ1-2, with D unresolved. CDR3 size: 17 residues. Trimming pared 4 bases from V and 6 bases from J, leaving 27 bases between. Germline CDR1 is DFQATT and CDR2 is SNEGSKA (reference sequence). The CDR3 loop reads CSAILRGLYGGPNGYTF. CDR3 nucleotides: TGCAGTGCTATCCTAAGAGGTCTTTACGGAGGCCCAAATGGCTACACCTTC.

This clonotype was observed at least ten times. The chain combines TRBV7-9 with TRBJ1-4; no definite D call. Germline CDR1 SEHNR, CDR2 FQNEAQ (reference sequence). CDR3 length: 14 amino acids. Trimming cost V 3 bases and J 3 bases, with 8 bases left between them. Here the CDR3 reads CASSFGRSNEKLFF. CDR3 DNA sequence: TGTGCCAGCAGCTTTGGAAGATCTAATGAAAAACTGTTTTTT.

This clonotype was picked up many times. The chain links TRBV6-1 to TRBJ2-7; 12 bases are shared with TRBD1. The V segment lost 8 bases and the J segment 1 base; nucleotides outside the gene matches: 15. Germline values: CDR1 MNHNS, CDR2 SASEGT. CDR3 size: 18 residues. For the CDR3, the DNA is TGTGCCAGCCCCGATGGGACAGGGGGCGTCGATATGTCCTACGAGCAGTACTTC. This translates into CASPDGTGGVDMSYEQYF.

The table lists this clonotype with many counts. This chain connects TRBV7-2 to TRBJ2-1, with D maybe TRBD2 (6 bases). Trimming took off 5 bases at V and 4 bases at J, with 9 bases between the two ends. Germline V lookup: CDR1 SGHTA, CDR2 FQGNSA. CDR3 length equals 13 residues. The chain's CDR3 is CASSRREYNEQFF. The DNA of the CDR3 is TGTGCCAGCAGCCGACGGGAGTACAATGAGCAGTTCTTC.

In this sample, this clonotype turned up many times. The genes are TRBV9 and TRBJ2-2; 12 nucleotides match TRBD1. V lost 1 base and J lost 7; bases outside the gene matches: 5. The CDR3 is 16 residues long. Germline V gene sequence: CDR1 SGDLS, CDR2 YYNGEE. The CDR3 DNA reads TGTGCCAGCAGCGTACAGGGGACAGGGGGCTTCGGGGAGCTGTTTTTT. Amino acid sequence: CASSVQGTGGFGELFF.

The V and J genes are TRBV6-1 and TRBJ1-2, with a tentative D call TRBD1 (6 bases). In germline, CDR1 is MNHNS, CDR2 SASEGT. V shed 4 bases and J shed 9 bases, with 18 bases lying between them. This CDR3 is 14 amino acids long. The CDR3 is CASSGTGLGARYTF. In DNA form, the CDR3 reads TGTGCCAGCAGTGGTACAGGGCTCGGTGCGCGCTACACCTTC.

This clonotype showed up many times. This chain's CDR3 is CASGTTGGFQETQYF. CDR3 DNA sequence: TGTGCCAGCGGGACGACAGGGGGCTTTCAAGAGACCCAGTACTTC. V and J are TRBV2 and TRBJ2-5, with 10 bases matching TRBD1. The CDR3 is made up of 15 amino acids. V lost 8 bases and J lost 2; bases outside the gene matches: 8. Germline assignment: CDR1 SNHLY and CDR2 FYNNEI. Using reference TRBV2 and TRBJ2-5 for the parts outside the CDR3, the full variable domain is EPEVTQTPSHQVTQMGQEVILRCVPISNHLYFYWYRQILGQKVEFLVSFYNNEISEKSEIFDDQFSVERPDGSNFTLKIRSTKLEDSAMYFCASGTTGGFQETQYFGPGTRLLVL.

This clonotype was observed at least ten times. The V and J genes are TRBV5-1 and TRBJ2-6; D may correspond to TRBD1 or TRBD2 (5 bases each). Germline-derived CDR1 and CDR2 are SGHRS and YFSETQ. The CDR3 loop spans 15 amino acids. Trimming removed 0 bases from V and 2 bases from J, with 6 bases in between. The CDR3 sequence is CASSLGGAGANVLTF. As DNA, the CDR3 is TGCGCCAGCAGCTTGGGAGGGGCTGGGGCCAACGTCCTGACTTTC.

This clonotype appeared once. The chain couples TRBV5-1 to TRBJ2-7, with D perhaps TRBD1 (6 bases). Trimming took off 5 bases at V and 5 bases at J, with 17 bases between the two ends. The CDR3 consists of 14 residues. Germline V CDR1 and CDR2: SGHRS, YFSETQ. DNA for the CDR3: TGCGCCAGCAGGGCCGGGACAATTCTCAACGAGCAGTACTTC. Amino acid sequence: CASRAGTILNEQYF.

This clonotype was found once. The CDR3 is CASSQYPTSFSGREQYF. The CDR3 DNA is TGCGCCAGCAGCCAATACCCGACTAGTTTCTCTGGACGCGAGCAGTACTTC. The V gene is TRBV4-1, the J gene TRBJ2-7, with a possible D match to TRBD2 (6 bases). V lost 2 bases, J lost 6 bases, and 23 bases lay in between. Per the germline V gene, CDR1 is MGHRA and CDR2 is YSYEKL. CDR3 length: 17 residues.

This clonotype appeared many times. CDR3 bases: TGTGCCAGCAGCCCGGGACACACGAACACTGAAGCTTTCTTT. Amino acids: CASSPGHTNTEAFF. The J gene is TRBJ1-1, the V gene TRBV7-3; D may be TRBD1 (6 bases). Germline lookup yields CDR1 SGHTA and CDR2 FQGTGA. Trimming cost V 5 bases and J 1 base, with 11 bases left between them. There are 14 residues in the CDR3.

Points on this clonotype: No DNA is shown, since the ends of the CDR3 on it are uncertain; the CDR3 is the one TCRdb lists. The rearrangement uses TRBV5-1 and TRBJ1-5. The V gene's germline CDR1 is SGHRS and CDR2 YFSETQ. The CDR3 length is 19 residues, termini included. The CDR3 sequence is CASSFYICSASLNNQPQHF.

This clonotype was seen many times. The V gene is TRBV27, the J gene TRBJ2-7; no definite D call. Between the trimmed V and J ends, which lost 3 bases and 0 bases, there was a span of 9 bases. Germline V CDR1 and CDR2: MNHEY, SMNVEV (reference sequence). The CDR3 length is 14 residues. The CDR3 spells CASSFAHSSYEQYF. CDR3 sequence (DNA): TGTGCCAGCAGTTTCGCCCACAGCTCCTACGAGCAGTACTTC.

The chain links TRBV5-1 to TRBJ2-2; TRBD1 or TRBD2 may be the D gene (5 bases each). V lost 4 bases and J lost 4, with 11 bases in between. The CDR3 has 14 residues. The V gene's germline CDR1 is SGHRS and CDR2 YFSETQ. The CDR3 region has the DNA TGCGCCAGCAGCGCCGGGACCTCCACCGGGGAGCTGTTTTTT. It is translated as CASSAGTSTGELFF. Combining the CDR3 with reference TRBV5-1 and TRBJ2-2 gives the whole variable domain KAGVTQTPRYLIKTRGQQVTLSCSPISGHRSVSWYQQTPGQGLQFLFEYFSETQRNKGNFPGRFSGRQFSNSRSEMNVSTLELGDSALYLCASSAGTSTGELFFGEGSRLTVL.